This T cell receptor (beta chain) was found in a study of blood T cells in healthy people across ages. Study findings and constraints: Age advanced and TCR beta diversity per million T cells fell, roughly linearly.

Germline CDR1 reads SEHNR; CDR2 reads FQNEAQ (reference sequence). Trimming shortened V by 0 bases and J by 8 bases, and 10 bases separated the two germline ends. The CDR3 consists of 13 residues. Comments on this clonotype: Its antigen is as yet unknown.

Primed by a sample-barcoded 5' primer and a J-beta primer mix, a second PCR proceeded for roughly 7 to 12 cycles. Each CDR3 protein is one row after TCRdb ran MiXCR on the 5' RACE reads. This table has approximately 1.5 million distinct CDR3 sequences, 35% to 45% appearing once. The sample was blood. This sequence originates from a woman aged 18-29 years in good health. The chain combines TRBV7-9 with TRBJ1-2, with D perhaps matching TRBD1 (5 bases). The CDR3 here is CASSLAGPWGYTF. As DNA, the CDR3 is TGTGCCAGCAGCTTAGCGGGACCATGGGGCTACACCTTC.